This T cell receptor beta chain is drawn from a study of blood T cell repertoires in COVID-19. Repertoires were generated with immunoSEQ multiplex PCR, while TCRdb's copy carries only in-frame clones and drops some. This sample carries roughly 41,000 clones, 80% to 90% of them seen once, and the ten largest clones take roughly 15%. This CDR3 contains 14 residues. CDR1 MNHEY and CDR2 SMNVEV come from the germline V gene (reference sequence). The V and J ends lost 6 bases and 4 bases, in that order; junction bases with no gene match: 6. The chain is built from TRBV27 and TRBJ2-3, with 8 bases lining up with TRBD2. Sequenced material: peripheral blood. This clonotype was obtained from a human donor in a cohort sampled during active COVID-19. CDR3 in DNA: TGTGCCAGCAGGTCGGGACTAGGGGCAGATACGCAGTATTTT. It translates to CASRSGLGADTQYF.